This TCR beta chain was recorded in a study of breast tumors, draining lymph nodes, adjacent tissues (dated by TCRdb to the mid-2010s). Background on the whole study: In breast cancer patients, the study compared the TCR beta repertoires of tumor, adjacent nontumor tissue and axillary lymph nodes. The study was designed to assess the relationships and possible T-cell exchange between tumor, surrounding tissue and draining lymph node repertoires in human breast cancer. Results and caveats for the whole study, not just this receptor: The conclusion that tumor T cells originate in lymph nodes was framed as consistent with a hypothesis rather than directly demonstrated. In luminal-like breast cancer, tumor and nontumor tissue repertoires resembled each other significantly more than in basal-like breast cancer. The data were judged consistent with most tumor T cells deriving from the lymph node and then expanding within tumor tissue. Tumors showed preferential V and J gene usage, and their T-cell repertoire diversity fell below that of lymph nodes yet above that of nontumor tissue.

The germline V gene yields MNHNS for CDR1 and SASEGT for CDR2. A distance of 13 bases separates the germline ends of V and J, which lose 6 bases and 3 bases respectively. Inclusive of the bounding cysteine and phenylalanine, the CDR3 is 14 residues long. Kept here is only the CDR3 DNA, which spans 42 bases and is read in frame from base 1. The adjacent samples were made up of nontumor breast tissue that surrounded the tumor. A word on this clonotype: This receptor's antigen is unknown. No much larger clonotype is one base removed from it; base qualities were not supplied.

The run used an Illumina HiSeq 2000. Multiplex PCR amplification was used to generate the TCR beta chain libraries. The amplified TCR beta chain products were analyzed by high-throughput sequencing. The public reads were reprocessed in TCRdb via fastp at Q25 and MiXCR, keeping in-frame beta chains. Each CDR3 protein appears once, grouped with its most common genes and DNA. The sample table shows about 7,600 distinct CDR3 sequences, and about 70% are seen once. Of the sample, under 55% is held by the ten largest clones. The sample comprised tumor-adjacent breast tissue. This TCR came from a female donor with breast cancer. Some clones in this sample may be carry-over from other donors' samples. This chain is built from TRBV6-1 and TRBJ2-3; matching of 6 bases hints at TRBD2 as the D gene. The CDR3 protein is CASSGTHRTDTQYF. The DNA is TGTGCCAGCAGCGGGACTCATCGGACAGATACGCAGTATTTT.